This is a list of T cell receptor beta chains from one sample in a study of memory CD4+ T cells and cytomegalovirus serostatus. Sequencing was performed with immunoSEQ multiplex PCR; in TCRdb, only in-frame clones are kept and a portion is missing. The sample yields approximately 53,000 clones, 82% seen once. The sequenced sample consisted of memory CD4+ T cells from blood. The receptors shown here come from an adult in good health and CMV-seronegative. The CDR3 runs from the conserved cysteine through the conserved F or W. The D gene is left open where the match is weak. Only part of the rows carry a size: once, few, many, or a class if the clone is expanded.

cdr3_aa cdr3_nt clone_size j_call d_call v_call cdr3_length
CASSLDHGPYEQYF TGTGCCAGCAGCTTAGACCACGGACCCTACGAGCAGTACTTC . TRBJ2-7 . TRBV7-8 14
CASSVREQFF TGTGCCAGCAGTGTCCGGGAGCAGTTCTTC . TRBJ2-1 . TRBV2 10
CASSYSNRLPNTIYF TGTGCCAGCAGTTACTCGAACAGGCTGCCGAACACCATATATTTT medium-sized TRBJ1-3 . TRBV6-5 15
CASSPRDAGYGYTF TGTGCCAGCAGCCCACGGGACGCCGGCTATGGCTACACCTTC . TRBJ1-2 . TRBV5-6 14
CASGSGLAADTQYF TGCGCCAGCGGATCGGGACTAGCGGCAGATACGCAGTATTTT . TRBJ2-3 TRBD2 TRBV5-1 14
CASSSTGRTEAFF TGTGCCAGCAGCTCGACAGGACGAACTGAAGCTTTCTTT few TRBJ1-1 . TRBV5-6 13
CASSQQGETQYF TGTGCCAGCAGTCAACAAGGGGAGACCCAGTACTTC . TRBJ2-5 . TRBV6-6 12
CASSKVGPGSSWDTEAFF TGCGCCAGCAGCAAGGTCGGTCCAGGGTCAAGTTGGGACACTGAAGCTTTCTTT . TRBJ1-1 . TRBV5-1 18
CASSQSWDTQYF TGTGCCAGCAGCCAAAGCTGGGATACGCAGTATTTT . TRBJ2-3 . TRBV5-4 12
CASSVYREGTQYF TGTGCCAGCAGCGTATACAGGGAAGGGACCCAGTACTTC . TRBJ2-5 . TRBV9 13
CAISDRGTNTEAFF TGTGCCATCAGTGACCGAGGAACGAACACTGAAGCTTTCTTT few TRBJ1-1 . TRBV10-3 14
CASTRPTVLGAFF TGTGCCAGCACCCGGCCGACAGTCTTGGGAGCTTTCTTT . TRBJ1-1 . TRBV28 13
CASSKAKKPGTGDYEQYF TGTGCCAGCAGCAAAGCGAAAAAACCCGGGACAGGGGACTACGAGCAGTACTTC . TRBJ2-7 . TRBV21-1 18
CASSLFGGSNYGYTF TGTGCCAGCAGCCTCTTTGGTGGCAGCAACTATGGCTACACCTTC . TRBJ1-2 . TRBV9 15
CASAGLARETQYF TGTGCCAGCGCAGGACTAGCGCGGGAGACCCAGTACTTC once TRBJ2-5 TRBD2 TRBV7-2 13
CASSPTGKTFSGANVLTF TGCGCCAGCAGCCCCACCGGGAAAACCTTCTCTGGGGCCAACGTCCTGACTTTC . TRBJ2-6 . TRBV5-1 18
CASSPRQGGEAFF TGTGCCAGCAGCCCCCGGCAGGGCGGTGAAGCTTTCTTT once TRBJ1-1 . TRBV11-1 13
CASSEAGGTRDNEQFF TGTGCCAGCAGTGAAGCGGGGGGGACTAGGGACAATGAGCAGTTCTTC . TRBJ2-1 TRBD2 TRBV25-1 16
CASRQEPSSYNSPLHF TGCGCCAGCAGGCAGGAGCCGAGCTCCTATAATTCACCCCTCCACTTT . TRBJ1-6 . TRBV5-1 16
CASSIGFSGELFF TGTGCCAGTAGTATCGGGTTTTCCGGGGAGCTGTTTTTT once TRBJ2-2 . TRBV19 13
CASRPGQGASGANVLTF TGTGCCAGCAGACCGGGACAGGGAGCCTCTGGGGCCAACGTCCTGACTTTC . TRBJ2-6 TRBD1 TRBV28 17
CASSLTRGGVTNGYTF TGTGCCAGCAGTTTAACGAGGGGAGGGGTCACGAACGGCTACACCTTC . TRBJ1-2 . TRBV27 16
CASRASVGFGEKLFF TGCGCCAGCAGGGCTTCGGTCGGGTTTGGGGAAAAACTGTTTTTT . TRBJ1-4 . TRBV5-1 15
CASSSSGGDNEQFF TGTGCCAGCAGCTCTAGCGGGGGGGACAATGAGCAGTTCTTC . TRBJ2-1 TRBD2 TRBV7-9 14
CASSRDRGWGEKLFF TGCGCCAGCAGCCGAGACAGGGGCTGGGGTGAAAAACTGTTTTTT . TRBJ1-4 TRBD1 TRBV4-1 15
CASSLTGVGSSYTF TGTGCCAGCAGTCTCACCGGAGTGGGGTCGAGCTACACCTTC once TRBJ1-2 . TRBV28 14